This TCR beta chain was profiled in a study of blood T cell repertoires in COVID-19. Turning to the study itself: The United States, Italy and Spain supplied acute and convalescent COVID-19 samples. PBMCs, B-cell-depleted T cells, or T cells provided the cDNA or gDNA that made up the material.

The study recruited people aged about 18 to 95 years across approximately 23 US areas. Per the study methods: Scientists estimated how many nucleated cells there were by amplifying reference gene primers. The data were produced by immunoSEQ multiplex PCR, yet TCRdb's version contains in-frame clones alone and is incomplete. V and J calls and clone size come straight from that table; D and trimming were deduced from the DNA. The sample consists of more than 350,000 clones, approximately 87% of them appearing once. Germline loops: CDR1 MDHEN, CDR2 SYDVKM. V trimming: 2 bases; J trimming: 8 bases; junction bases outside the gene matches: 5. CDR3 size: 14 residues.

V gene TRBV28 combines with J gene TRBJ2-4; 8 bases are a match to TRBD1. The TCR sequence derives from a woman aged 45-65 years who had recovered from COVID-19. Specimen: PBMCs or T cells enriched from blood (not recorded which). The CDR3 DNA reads TGTGCCAGCAGTTTAGGACAGGGTTTATACATTCAGTACTTC. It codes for CASSLGQGLYIQYF.